What follows is one TCR beta chain and its context. Profiling relied on immunoSEQ multiplex PCR, and the TCRdb table lists in-frame clones only, not all of them. The table shows about 270,000 clones, with approximately 83% occurring only once. The data belong to a study of blood T cell repertoires in COVID-19. This CDR3 region has 17 residues. CDR1 is ENHRY and CDR2 is SYGVKD in the germline V gene. V lost 10 bases, J lost 1 base, and 25 bases lay in between. The specimen was peripheral blood. The chain links TRBV10-3 to TRBJ1-1; D gene ambiguous. The sequence derives from a woman in her fifties or sixties who had recovered from COVID-19. The CDR3 DNA follows: TGTGCCACCCCCCCAACCAATAGAGGTGAAAGGAACACTGAAGCTTTCTTT. Its translation is CATPPTNRGERNTEAFF.